A single sample gave rise to the 23 T cell receptor beta chains below, sequenced in a study of blood T cell repertoires in COVID-19. The method was immunoSEQ multiplex PCR; TCRdb's version includes in-frame clones alone and lacks a portion of them. The sample shows under 450,000 clones, roughly 87% of them seen only once. Sequencing used PBMCs or T cells enriched from blood (not recorded which). The receptor set was obtained from a woman in her twenties or thirties who had recovered from COVID-19.

The genes are TRBV24-1 and TRBJ2-3; tentatively, D is TRBD2 (6 bases). From germline, CDR1 is KGHDR and CDR2 SFDVKD. The CDR3 sequence is 15 residues long. Trimming took 4 bases from V and 4 from J, leaving 14 bases between them. The CDR3 loop is CATSEGTPRADTQYF. The CDR3 DNA is TGTGCCACCAGTGAAGGGACTCCACGAGCAGATACGCAGTATTTT.

The chain uses TRBV5-4 and TRBJ2-2, with TRBD2 matching 7 bases. This CDR3 region has 16 residues. With V trimmed by 3 bases and J by 1 base, 6 bases remained unmatched. In germline, CDR1 is SGHNT, CDR2 YYREEE (reference sequence). This chain's CDR3 is CASSSPGRVNTGELFF. In nucleotides, the CDR3 is TGTGCCAGCAGCTCGCCTGGGAGGGTGAACACCGGGGAGCTGTTTTTT.

The V and J genes are TRBV15 and TRBJ1-4; no firm D call. Trimming pared 0 bases from V and 0 bases from J, leaving 5 bases between. Germline assignment: CDR1 LNHNV and CDR2 YYDKDF (reference sequence). The CDR3 is 15 residues long. The CDR3 DNA reads TGTGCCACCAGCAGAGACCCTGCAACTAATGAAAAACTGTTTTTT. Amino acids: CATSRDPATNEKLFF.

The rearrangement links TRBV27 to TRBJ2-7, with D perhaps TRBD1 (7 bases). Germline assignment: CDR1 MNHEY and CDR2 SMNVEV (reference sequence). The CDR3 has 13 amino acids. V was shortened by 9 bases and J by 2 bases, with 14 bases between the two germline ends. The CDR3 protein is CARLQGTPYEQYF. CDR3 nucleotide sequence: TGTGCCAGGCTACAGGGGACTCCCTACGAGCAGTACTTC.

The chain is built from TRBV5-1 and TRBJ2-1; TRBD2 is a possible D gene (6 bases). The CDR3 has 15 amino acids. With 0 bases removed from V and 4 bases from J, the gap between germline ends came to 11 bases. Germline V gene lookup returns CDR1 SGHRS and CDR2 YFSETQ. The CDR3 DNA is TGCGCCAGCAGCTTGGAGGACGGGGGTTACAATGAGCAGTTCTTC. Its translation: CASSLEDGGYNEQFF.

V and J are TRBV19 and TRBJ1-2; D ambiguous. CDR3 length: 12 amino acids. Trimming left V 1 base short and J 7 bases short, with 7 bases between. Germline-derived CDR1 and CDR2 are LNHDA and SQIVND (reference sequence). DNA of the CDR3: TGTGCCAGTAGTATAGCTTCGGGTGGCTACACCTTC. Amino acid sequence: CASSIASGGYTF.

This rearrangement joins TRBV9 to TRBJ2-3; 9 bases match TRBD2. The CDR3 loop spans 13 amino acids. Germline-derived CDR1 and CDR2 are SGDLS and YYNGEE. After removal of 0 bases from V and 11 bases from J, the junction contained 4 bases not matched to a gene. The CDR3 DNA sequence: TGTGCCAGCAGCGTAGGGACTAGCGACGGGCAGTATTTT. This translates into CASSVGTSDGQYF.

The chain joins TRBV7-8 to TRBJ2-3; D unresolved. CDR1 SGHVS and CDR2 FQNEAQ come from the germline V gene. CDR3 length equals 15 residues. V shed 4 bases and J shed 2 bases, with 13 bases lying between them. CDR3 in DNA: TGTGCCAGCAGCTCGACTCGTGCCTTCACAGATACGCAGTATTTT. This encodes CASSSTRAFTDTQYF.

This clone was found a few times. The chain is built from TRBV18 and TRBJ2-3, with TRBD2 identical over 11 bases. This CDR3 has 17 residues. Germline trimming cut 3 bases from V and 0 bases from J; bases unmatched to any gene: 5. The germline CDR1 and CDR2 sequences are KGHSH and LQKENI. For the CDR3, the DNA is TGTGCCAGCTCACCCTCTCGACTAGCGGGAAGCACAGATACGCAGTATTTT. This sequence encodes CASSPSRLAGSTDTQYF.

This chain's CDR3 is CSVGTVAGELFF. The CDR3 DNA is TGCAGCGTTGGAACGGTAGCCGGGGAGCTGTTTTTT. The rearrangement links TRBV29-1 to TRBJ2-2; D remains unclear. Trimming took 4 bases from V and 6 from J, leaving 9 bases between them. Germline values: CDR1 SQVTM, CDR2 ANQGSEA. The CDR3 length is 12 residues.

The rearrangement links TRBV6-5 to TRBJ2-7; D might be TRBD2 (6 bases). Germline values: CDR1 MNHEY, CDR2 SVGAGI. CDR3 size: 14 residues. Trimming removed 2 bases from V and 5 bases from J, with 13 bases in between. CDR3 nucleotide sequence: TGTGCCAGCAGTTACGTCGGGGGAAGAAACGAGCAGTACTTC. This sequence encodes CASSYVGGRNEQYF.

The rearrangement links TRBV19 to TRBJ1-1; possibly TRBD1 for D (6 bases). Germline V gene sequence: CDR1 LNHDA, CDR2 SQIVND (reference sequence). The CDR3 consists of 15 residues. V was clipped by 3 bases and J by 5 bases, with 16 bases between them. In DNA form, the CDR3 reads TGTGCCAGTAGTATCCCCCGGGGGGGGCTTACTGAAGCTTTCTTT. This codes for CASSIPRGGLTEAFF. Looking up the rest from reference TRBV19 and TRBJ1-1 gives the full variable domain: DGGITQSPKYLFRKEGQNVTLSCEQNLNHDAMYWYRQDPGQGLRLIYYSQIVNDFQKGDIAEGYSVSREKKESFPLTVTSAQKNPTAFYLCASSIPRGGLTEAFFGQGTRLTVV.

The V gene is TRBV4-1, the J gene TRBJ1-1, with a weak D call TRBD1 (5 bases). Germline lookup yields CDR1 MGHRA and CDR2 YSYEKL. This CDR3 is built from 14 residues. Trimming cost V 1 base and J 5 bases, with 11 bases left between them. CDR3 protein: CASSQGQGTTEAFF. In DNA form, the CDR3 reads TGCGCCAGCAGCCAAGGCCAGGGTACGACTGAAGCTTTCTTT.

This chain uses TRBV5-1 with TRBJ1-1; unclear D gene. V was pared by 0 bases and J by 6 bases, with 12 bases between. The CDR3 runs 14 residues. Per the germline V gene, CDR1 is SGHRS and CDR2 is YFSETQ. This chain's CDR3 is CASSLESKQPEAFF. In DNA, the CDR3 is TGCGCCAGCAGCTTGGAATCGAAACAGCCTGAAGCTTTCTTT.

The chain is built from TRBV9 and TRBJ2-7; TRBD2 is a possible D gene (5 bases). Germline CDR1 is SGDLS and CDR2 is YYNGEE. Trimming removed 4 bases from V and 3 bases from J, with 20 bases in between. The CDR3 has 16 residues. CDR3 sequence (DNA): TGTGCCAGCAGCTTGGAGGAGGCAGGCGGAATCTACGAGCAGTACTTC. Its translation is CASSLEEAGGIYEQYF.

The V gene is TRBV19, the J gene TRBJ1-2, with 9 bases identical to TRBD1. The CDR3 contains 14 residues. V lost 7 bases to trimming and J lost 3 bases; unmatched junction nucleotides: 6. CDR1 and CDR2 (germline): LNHDA, SQIVND (reference sequence). In DNA, the CDR3 is TGTGCCAGTACCAGACAGGGGGAAGACTATGGCTACACCTTC. It translates to CASTRQGEDYGYTF.

The chain uses TRBV27 and TRBJ2-7; 7 nucleotides match TRBD2. This CDR3 is built from 15 residues. Trimming removed 5 bases from V and 3 bases from J; junction bases left unmatched: 10. Germline V gene sequence: CDR1 MNHEY, CDR2 SMNVEV (reference sequence). The CDR3 loop reads CASSPTQRGDYEQYF. The CDR3 DNA follows: TGTGCCAGCAGTCCAACCCAACGGGGGGACTACGAGCAGTACTTC.

This chain joins TRBV6-5 and TRBJ2-1; TRBD1 aligns across 9 bases. There are 14 residues in the CDR3. V trimming: 8 bases; J trimming: 12 bases; junction bases outside the gene matches: 14. Per germline, CDR1 MNHEY and CDR2 SVGAGI. CDR3 sequence reads: CASAAGTGNYRQFF. The CDR3 nucleotides are TGTGCCAGCGCCGCCGGGACAGGGAACTATCGGCAGTTCTTC.

The V call is TRBV18, the J call TRBJ2-7; TRBD1 aligns across 8 bases. Germline V gene lookup returns CDR1 KGHSH and CDR2 LQKENI. The CDR3 covers 13 residues. J lost 3 bases, V lost 4 bases, and 2 bases had no gene match. This CDR3 reads CASSQGQDYEQYF. In DNA, the CDR3 is TGTGCCAGCTCACAGGGACAGGACTACGAGCAGTACTTC.

The CDR3 sequence: CATRQGSYNEQFF. The CDR3 DNA is TGTGCCACCCGACAGGGCTCCTACAATGAGCAGTTCTTC. J is TRBJ2-1 and V is TRBV19, with 7 bases identical to TRBD1. The CDR3 sequence is 13 residues long. Germline V gene data show CDR1 as LNHDA and CDR2 as SQIVND (reference sequence). V trimming: 10 bases; J trimming: 0 bases; junction bases outside the gene matches: 3.

The chain recombines TRBV4-1 with TRBJ1-5; 12 nucleotides agree with TRBD1. The CDR3 consists of 16 residues. Germline CDR1 MGHRA, CDR2 YSYEKL. V was pared by 3 bases and J by 7 bases, with 7 bases of the junction left unmatched. The chain's CDR3 is CASSHPGQGARQPQHF. The CDR3 nucleotides read TGCGCCAGCAGCCATCCGGGACAGGGGGCAAGACAGCCCCAGCATTTT.

This clone came up a few times. CDR3 in DNA: TGTGCCAGCAGCTTAGATCCCAATGGAGGTACGCAGTATTTT. It translates to CASSLDPNGGTQYF. The chain recombines TRBV11-3 with TRBJ2-3; TRBD2 is a possible D gene (5 bases). Per germline, CDR1 SGHNT and CDR2 YENEEA. V was shortened by 0 bases and J by 8 bases, with 12 bases between the two germline ends. The CDR3 is made up of 14 amino acids.

V is TRBV3-1 (or the pseudogene TRBV3-2) and J is TRBJ1-2, with D unclear. V lost 1 base, J lost 2 bases, and 8 bases lay in between. Germline-derived CDR1 and CDR2 are LGHDT and YNNKEL (reference sequence). This CDR3 has 14 residues. DNA of the CDR3: TGTGCCAGCAGCCAAGGTCCAGAAAACTATGGCTACACCTTC. The encoded protein is CASSQGPENYGYTF.